The 13 T cell receptor beta chains listed next were all sequenced from one sample in a study of early T cells in non-severe SARS-CoV-2 infection. One entry per CDR3 protein results from TCRdb running MiXCR on the 5' RACE reads. The repertoire includes about 60,000 distinct CDR3 sequences, approximately 9.3% of them detected once, and 1.2% sits in the top ten. The sample comprised whole blood. Receptors were obtained from an adult who was a healthcare worker with PCR-confirmed SARS-CoV-2 infection or an uninfected control (not recorded which).

CDR3 coding DNA: TGTGCCAGCAGTTACTCGACCGAACCCCCCGGAAACACCATATATTTT. Its protein product is CASSYSTEPPGNTIYF. The chain employs TRBV6-6 and TRBJ1-3, with unresolved D. Germline CDR1 reads MNHNY; CDR2 reads SVGAGI (reference sequence). The length of the CDR3 is 16 residues. V was shortened by 0 bases and J by 4 bases, with 13 bases between the two germline ends.

This clonotype was seen only a few times. The chain couples TRBV6-2 or TRBV6-3 to TRBJ1-5; D ambiguous. CDR3 size: 13 residues. Trimming took off 2 bases at V and 3 bases at J, with 5 bases between the two ends. Germline CDR1 and CDR2: MNHEY and SVGEGT. The CDR3 nucleotides are TGTGCCAGCAGTTACCATGTCAATCAGCCCCAGCATTTT. This codes for CASSYHVNQPQHF.

There are a few counts of this clonotype. This rearrangement joins TRBV3-1 to TRBJ1-5, with 9 bases fitting TRBD1. The CDR3 contains 16 residues. Germline trimming cut 1 base from V and 7 bases from J; bases unmatched to any gene: 8. Germline CDR1 LGHDT, CDR2 YNNKEL (reference sequence). The DNA of the CDR3 is TGTGCCAGCAGCCAAGCCTCGGGACAGGGCAGCCAGCCCCAGCATTTT. It encodes CASSQASGQGSQPQHF.

This clonotype was recorded a few times. This chain joins TRBV7-3 and TRBJ2-3; D may be TRBD2 (6 bases). The V gene's germline CDR1 is SGHTA and CDR2 FQGTGA. V was clipped by 8 bases and J by 6 bases, with 15 bases between them. The CDR3 contains 13 residues. This CDR3 reads CASAGQSSDTQYF. The CDR3 region has the DNA TGTGCCAGCGCGGGGCAGTCTAGTGATACGCAGTATTTT.

This clonotype was detected many times. The chain combines TRBV28 with TRBJ1-5; D perhaps matches TRBD1 (5 bases). Trimming shortened V by 6 bases and J by 6 bases, and 15 bases separated the two germline ends. CDR3 length: 14 residues. The germline V gene encodes CDR1 MDHEN and CDR2 SYDVKM. CDR3 bases: TGTGCCAGCAGCATCGTTGGGGGGAGTCAGCCCCAGCATTTT. Amino acid sequence: CASSIVGGSQPQHF.

A few counts support this clonotype. This chain joins TRBV2 and TRBJ2-3; tentatively, D is TRBD2 (5 bases). The germline V gene has CDR1 SNHLY and CDR2 FYNNEI. This CDR3 spans 15 amino acids. The germline V and J ends were trimmed by 6 bases and 3 bases, with 16 bases remaining between them. The CDR3 loop reads CASRMEDVGTDTQYF. As DNA, the CDR3 is TGTGCCAGCAGGATGGAGGACGTGGGAACAGATACGCAGTATTTT.

There are many counts of this clonotype. The V gene is TRBV7-9, the J gene TRBJ1-1; TRBD1 matches at 9 bases. Per germline, CDR1 SEHNR and CDR2 FQNEAQ (reference sequence). Unmatched junction bases numbered 5, after V lost 1 base and J lost 8 bases. The CDR3 consists of 14 residues. The DNA of the CDR3 is TGTGCCAGCAGCTTAGAAGGGACAGGGAAAGAAGCTTTCTTT. Translated, it gives CASSLEGTGKEAFF.

The genes are TRBV2 and TRBJ2-5; D is unclear. Germline V gene data show CDR1 as SNHLY and CDR2 as FYNNEI. Trimming shortened V by 1 base and J by 9 bases, and 15 bases separated the two germline ends. The CDR3 extends over 14 amino acids. The CDR3 spells CASSEGLYSMAQYF. CDR3 DNA sequence: TGTGCCAGCAGTGAAGGACTTTACTCCATGGCCCAGTACTTC.

The table lists this clonotype with many counts. The chain has TRBV11-2 and TRBJ1-1; D might be TRBD1 (6 bases). V was cut by 1 base and J by 5 bases, with 17 bases left in between. This CDR3 region has 16 residues. Germline V gene sequence: CDR1 SGHAT, CDR2 FQNNGV. The CDR3 loop reads CASSLGRGLVVTEAFF. The CDR3 DNA reads as TGTGCCAGCAGCTTAGGTCGGGGGCTAGTGGTAACTGAAGCTTTCTTT.

This chain joins TRBV11-2 and TRBJ1-2; D remains unclear. The CDR3 has 15 amino acids. Germline CDR1 reads SGHAT; CDR2 reads FQNNGV. V was cut by 5 bases and J by 1 base, with 14 bases left in between. For the CDR3, the DNA is TGTGCCAGCAGCGAGGACCAAGGACTTAACTATGGCTACACCTTC. Translation gives CASSEDQGLNYGYTF.

V and J are TRBV25-1 and TRBJ2-7; D possibly corresponds to TRBD1 (6 bases). Between the trimmed V and J ends, which lost 5 bases and 0 bases, there was a span of 17 bases. Looked up from germline, CDR1 is MGHDK and CDR2 is SYGVNS. The CDR3 runs to 16 residues. The CDR3 bases are TGTGCCAGCAGTAAACAGGGTTCTGCGTACTCCTACGAGCAGTACGTC. Its translation: CASSKQGSAYSYEQYV.

This clonotype was counted many times. The rearrangement links TRBV28 to TRBJ2-2; D might be TRBD1 (6 bases). CDR3 length equals 15 residues. The germline V gene has CDR1 MDHEN and CDR2 SYDVKM. Trimming left V 0 bases short and J 3 bases short, with 8 bases between. Here the CDR3 DNA reads TGTGCCAGCAGTTTATGGGGGGCAGACACCGGGGAGCTGTTTTTT. Translating it yields CASSLWGADTGELFF.

This clonotype was detected only a few times. The DNA for the CDR3 is TGTGCCAGCAGGCCTGACAGGGGGCAAGATACGCAGTATTTT. As protein: CASRPDRGQDTQYF. This chain uses TRBV12-3 or TRBV12-4 with TRBJ2-3; 10 bases map to TRBD1. This CDR3 has 14 residues. J gave up 5 bases and V 6 bases, and 5 bases lay outside the gene matches.